These T cell receptor beta chains were read from a single sample in a study of blood T cell repertoires in COVID-19. Measured with immunoSEQ multiplex PCR; TCRdb has only the in-frame clones, and not every one. The repertoire holds approximately 99,000 clones, with about nine tenths as singletons. Sequencing used peripheral blood. Receptor source: a human donor in a cohort sampled during active COVID-19. Each CDR3 is given with its conserved first and last residue. D genes are given only for firm matches. Rows give clone size only sometimes, using once, few, many, or a class for an expanded clone.

TRBJ1-1 TRBD1 . TRBV6-4 CASSPGTGGRGAFF TGTGCCAGCAGCCCCGGGACAGGGGGCAGAGGAGCTTTCTTT
TRBJ1-3 TRBD1 . TRBV30 CAWGTGYLGNTIYF TGTGCCTGGGGGACAGGTTATTTGGGAAACACCATATATTTT
TRBJ2-1 TRBD2 . TRBV11-3 CASSGLAESSYNEQFF TGTGCCAGCAGCGGACTAGCGGAAAGCTCCTACAATGAGCAGTTCTTC
TRBJ1-3 . . TRBV5-1 CASSLLTGISGNTIYF TGCGCCAGCAGTCTACTAACCGGGATCTCTGGAAACACCATATATTTT
TRBJ2-1 . . TRBV28 CASSLSSSSSYNEQFF TGTGCCAGCAGTTTATCGTCTTCCAGCTCCTACAATGAGCAGTTCTTC
TRBJ2-7 TRBD2 . TRBV7-6 CASSSPLTPGLADAYEQYF TGTGCCAGCAGCTCGCCCCTTACCCCGGGACTAGCGGACGCCTACGAGCAGTACTTC
TRBJ1-2 . . TRBV2 CASSEFGGYTF TGTGCCAGCAGTGAATTCGGTGGCTACACCTTC
TRBJ2-5 . . TRBV28 CASSSIRVAQYF TGTGCCAGCAGTTCGATCCGGGTGGCCCAGTACTTC
TRBJ2-7 TRBD2 few TRBV7-2 CASSSRLAGAEQYF TGTGCCAGCAGCTCTCGTCTAGCGGGGGCCGAGCAGTACTTC
TRBJ1-5 TRBD1 . TRBV28 CASSFRQGNLQPQHF TGTGCCAGCAGTTTTAGACAGGGTAATTTACAGCCCCAGCATTTT
TRBJ2-2 . . TRBV29-1 CSVEPQLAGAGTGELFF TGCAGCGTTGAACCCCAGTTGGCGGGGGCGGGCACCGGGGAGCTGTTTTTT
TRBJ2-2 TRBD2 . TRBV11-2 CASKELAGQLETAGELFF TGTGCCAGCAAGGAACTAGCGGGTCAACTAGAAACAGCCGGGGAGCTGTTTTTT
TRBJ1-5 TRBD1 . TRBV6-5 CASRGDSSQPQHF TGTGCCAGCAGGGGGGACAGTAGTCAGCCCCAGCATTTT
TRBJ2-3 . . TRBV6-4 CASSLGVQDTQYF TGTGCCAGCAGTCTAGGGGTCCAAGATACGCAGTATTTT
TRBJ2-5 TRBD2 . TRBV19 CASSISSGRGKTQYF TGTGCCAGTAGTATAAGTAGCGGGAGAGGGAAGACCCAGTACTTC
TRBJ2-5 TRBD2 . TRBV4-1 CASSQEFSGVGTQYF TGCGCCAGCAGCCAAGAATTCAGCGGGGTCGGGACCCAGTACTTC
TRBJ2-1 TRBD2 . TRBV2 CASSTLAGSYNEQFF TGTGCCAGCAGTACCCTAGCGGGGTCCTACAATGAGCAGTTCTTC
TRBJ2-7 . . TRBV11-2 CASSLAADSYYEQYF TGTGCCAGCAGCTTAGCGGCTGACAGTTACTACGAGCAGTACTTC
TRBJ2-5 . . TRBV5-1 CASSPEGRGGETQYF TGCGCCAGCAGCCCAGAGGGCAGGGGCGGAGAGACCCAGTACTTC